This T cell receptor (beta chain) stems from a study of T cells in Graves' hyperthyroidism and ophthalmopathy. Each diagnosis drew on symptoms, thyroxine, TRAb, thyroid ultrasound and orbital computed tomography findings. The sample, blood from the first hyperthyroidism diagnosis, precedes any ophthalmopathy symptoms. The authors took PBMCs from about 9.5 ml fresh peripheral blood. This clonotype occurred many times. The germline CDR1 and CDR2 sequences are SGHAT and FQNNGV. The CDR3 is 13 amino acids. Trimming took 5 bases from V and 3 from J, leaving 11 bases between them. RNA transcripts yielded amplified TCR beta CDR3 regions. Using the HTBI primer set, a first-round RT-PCR was run on the TCR CDR3. TCRdb passed the multiplex PCR reads through MiXCR, listing each CDR3 protein once. The table includes roughly 500,000 distinct CDR3 sequences, about 14% detected once.

This TCR came from a woman aged 30 to 39 with Graves' hyperthyroidism that later progressed to Graves' ophthalmopathy. Sequenced input: blood. The chain is built from TRBV11-2 and TRBJ2-7; TRBD1 is a possible D gene (6 bases). CDR3 bases: TGTGCCAGCAGCGCCCTGACAGGCTACGAGCAGTACTTC. Translation: CASSALTGYEQYF.